This TCR beta chain was sequenced during a study of T cell repertoires in cytomegalovirus infection. Across the study: CMV epitopes, recently identified HLA-C-restricted and well-studied HLA-B-restricted, were used. Public TCR beta signatures provided an indication of both CMV infection and a matching HLA type.

TCRdb re-derived calls from the reads in MiXCR, one entry per CDR3 protein. The table records about 770,000 distinct CDR3 sequences, roughly 28% of them present only once. V lost 2 bases, J lost 7 bases, and 12 bases lay in between. The length of the CDR3 is 14 residues. Germline V gives CDR1 KGHSY, CDR2 FQNENV. Regarding the study as a whole: HLA-C-restricted CMV clonotypes gave the most frequent clonotype in two of eight donors. Identification of carriers of CMV plus the relevant HLA was performed using cumulative public TCR beta family frequency.

About this clonotype itself: Its antigen is unidentified.

The chain couples TRBV16 to TRBJ2-1; D call uncertain. This clonotype was obtained from a human donor in good health (CMV status not recorded). Some clones in this sample may be carry-over from other donors' samples. Sequenced here: cultured CD8+ T cells from PBMCs, sampled from culture after CMV antigen stimulation. Here the CDR3 DNA reads TGTGCCAGCAGCCAAACCCCGATTGTAAATGAGCAGTTCTTC. Residues: CASSQTPIVNEQFF.